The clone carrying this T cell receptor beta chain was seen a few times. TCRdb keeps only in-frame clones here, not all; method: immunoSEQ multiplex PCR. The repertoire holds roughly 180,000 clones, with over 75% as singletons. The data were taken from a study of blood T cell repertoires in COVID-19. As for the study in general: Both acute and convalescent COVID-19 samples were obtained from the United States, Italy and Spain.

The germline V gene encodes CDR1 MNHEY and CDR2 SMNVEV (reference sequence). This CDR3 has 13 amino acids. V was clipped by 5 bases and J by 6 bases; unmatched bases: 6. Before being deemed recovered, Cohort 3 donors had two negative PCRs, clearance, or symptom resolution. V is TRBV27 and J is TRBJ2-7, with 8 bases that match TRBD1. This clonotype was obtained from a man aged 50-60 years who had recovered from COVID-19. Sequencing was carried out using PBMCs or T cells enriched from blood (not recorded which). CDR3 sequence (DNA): TGTGCCAGCAGTCTGTCTCAGGGGGCCGAGCAGTACTTC. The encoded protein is CASSLSQGAEQYF.